This T cell receptor beta chain was sequenced during a study of post-analysis software for immune sequencing data. As for the study in general: Courses of disease covered relapsing-remitting, secondary progressive and progressive-relapsing multiple sclerosis.

Unique molecular identifiers had been added to the TCR beta cDNA libraries. TCRdb itself ran the PCR reads through MiXCR, one entry per CDR3 protein. The top ten hold 1.5% to 2% of the sample, which has hundreds of thousands of distinct CDR3 sequences, roughly 46% seen once. Study-wide points: Multiple sclerosis patients had significantly lower normalized Chao1 diversity than controls. Roughly five TRBV segments were significantly more frequent in patients than in controls. TRBV5-6, TRBV5-1 and TRBV20-1 were among these segments.

CDR1 is SGHDT and CDR2 is YYEEEE in the germline V gene. J gave up 9 bases and V 6 bases, and 11 bases lay outside the gene matches. The CDR3 runs to 14 residues. For this clonotype: Its antigen is unknown.

The clonotype comes from a girl aged 5-17 years with multiple sclerosis. This sequence joins TRBV5-6 and TRBJ2-4; TRBD1 agrees at 8 bases. Sequenced material: blood. CDR3 sequence: CASMTRTGSGIQYF. The CDR3 nucleotides are TGTGCCAGCATGACGAGGACAGGGTCTGGCATTCAGTACTTC.